These T cell receptor beta chains were read from a single sample in a study of T cell responses to AZD1222 COVID-19 vaccine. Sequenced by immunoSEQ multiplex PCR; TCRdb stores in-frame clones only, minus some. The sample records about 150,000 clones, 80% to 95% being singletons. Material: peripheral blood, obtained on day 0 of AZD1222 vaccination. The receptor set was obtained from an adult in good health. Each CDR3 is given with its conserved first and last residue. The D gene is left open where the match is weak. For some rows the clone size is stated as once, few or many, or as a class when expanded; others skip it.

d_gene	abundance	v_gene	j_gene	CDR3aa	CDR3nt
-	-	TRBV11-2	TRBJ1-2	CASSDFGGIYGYTF	TGTGCCAGCAGCGATTTCGGGGGAATCTATGGCTACACCTTC
TRBD1	-	TRBV10-3	TRBJ1-6	CAISEGGQGVSPLHF	TGTGCCATCAGTGAGGGGGGACAGGGGGTGTCACCCCTCCACTTT
-	-	TRBV21-1	TRBJ2-5	CASSNDVAGERETQYF	TGTGCCAGCAGCAACGACGTAGCGGGGGAGAGGGAGACCCAGTACTTC
TRBD1	once	TRBV2	TRBJ1-2	CASRGTGTYGYTF	TGTGCCAGCAGGGGGACAGGGACCTATGGCTACACCTTC
-	once	TRBV29-1	TRBJ1-2	CSVVGAKAGYGYTF	TGCAGCGTTGTCGGCGCAAAAGCGGGCTATGGCTACACCTTC
TRBD1	-	TRBV4-1	TRBJ1-4	CASSQAGQGLNEKLFF	TGCGCCAGCAGCCAAGCCGGACAGGGACTAAATGAAAAACTGTTTTTT
TRBD1	-	TRBV19	TRBJ2-1	CASSSGQGAHEQFF	TGTGCCAGTAGTTCGGGACAGGGGGCCCATGAGCAGTTCTTC
-	-	TRBV21-1	TRBJ2-5	CASNKEPSGTEKETQYF	TGTGCCAGCAATAAAGAACCCTCCGGGACAGAGAAAGAGACCCAGTACTTC
-	-	TRBV3-1/TRBV3-2	TRBJ1-3	CASSHGRNVENTIYF	TGTGCCAGCAGCCACGGAAGGAATGTAGAAAACACCATATATTTT
TRBD1	-	TRBV6-2/TRBV6-3	TRBJ1-5	CASSQGGNQPQHF	TGTGCCAGCAGTCAGGGGGGCAATCAGCCCCAGCATTTT
TRBD1	-	TRBV25-1	TRBJ1-5	CASSPGTGGSQPQHF	TGTGCCAGCAGTCCCGGGACAGGGGGCAGTCAGCCCCAGCATTTT
-	-	TRBV11-2	TRBJ1-2	CASRAGTDELGYGYTF	TGTGCCAGCAGGGCCGGGACCGACGAGCTCGGGTATGGCTACACCTTC
TRBD2	-	TRBV20-1	TRBJ2-7	CSASGTSGPEGYEQYF	TGCAGTGCTAGTGGGACTAGCGGGCCTGAAGGCTACGAGCAGTACTTC
TRBD1	-	TRBV19	TRBJ1-5	CASRDRGRDWNQPQHF	TGTGCCAGCCGGGACAGGGGGCGCGATTGGAATCAGCCCCAGCATTTT
TRBD1	-	TRBV30	TRBJ2-5	CAWSPLTGGETQYF	TGTGCCTGGAGTCCACTGACAGGGGGAGAGACCCAGTACTTC